The clone carrying this T cell receptor beta chain has just a few counts. Germline-derived CDR1 and CDR2 are KGHSH and LQKENI. The V and J ends lost 4 bases and 1 base, in that order; junction bases with no gene match: 6. CDR3 size: 15 residues. Sequencing used immunoSEQ v3. Assay: immunoSEQ multiplex PCR; the TCRdb copy retains only in-frame clones and omits some. Counted here are 20,000 to 30,000 clones, roughly two thirds occurring once; the ten biggest clones make up less than 8.5%. The sample belongs to a study of TIL therapy for anti-PD-1-resistant metastatic lung cancer. The sample's time point: pre-treatment sample, taken before nivolumab and TIL therapy. Most excised metastases sampled were pleural nodules or supraclavicular lymph nodes.

The source of this sequence is a person aged 25-85 years with non-small cell lung cancer. The chain links TRBV18 to TRBJ1-1, with 7 bases that match TRBD1. Sequencing was performed on tumor tissue, taken at baseline. The chain's CDR3 is CASSQTDRPNTEAFF. The CDR3 DNA is TGTGCCAGCTCACAAACGGACAGGCCGAACACTGAAGCTTTCTTT.